Shown below are 30 T cell receptor beta chains from a single sample sequenced in a study of T cell repertoires in cytomegalovirus infection. Using its own MiXCR run on the reads, TCRdb lists one record per CDR3 protein. The sample shows over 450,000 distinct CDR3 sequences, around 11% of them seen only once. The sequencing sample was made of PBMCs. The receptors originated from a human donor in good health (CMV status not recorded). Some clones in this sample may be carry-over from other donors' samples.

This clonotype came up many times. V is TRBV12-3 or TRBV12-4 and J is TRBJ1-2; no clear D. V dropped 8 bases and J dropped 10 bases, with 8 bases sitting between them. This CDR3 contains 9 residues. In DNA, the CDR3 is TGTGCCAGCGCTCGCCCCTACACCTTC. Protein sequence: CASARPYTF.

In this sample, this clonotype turned up a few times. The chain joins TRBV7-3 to TRBJ2-7, with D maybe TRBD2 (6 bases). CDR3 length: 18 amino acids. V was pared by 5 bases and J by 2 bases, with 25 bases between. CDR1 is SGHTA, CDR2 FQGTGA, per germline. DNA for the CDR3: TGTGCCAGCAGCCTAGTACCTCGATACGGTAGCGGAACCTACGAGCAGTACTTC. Translating gives CASSLVPRYGSGTYEQYF.

This chain links TRBV11-3 with TRBJ2-1; a weak D match, TRBD1 (7 bases). Trimming left V 5 bases short and J 0 bases short, with 14 bases between. The CDR3 contains 16 residues. Germline-derived CDR1 and CDR2 are SGHNT and YENEEA. CDR3 region: CASSQGGYSSYNEQFF. CDR3 nucleotides: TGTGCCAGCAGCCAGGGGGGTTATAGCTCCTACAATGAGCAGTTCTTC.

This clonotype was seen a single time. V is TRBV9 and J is TRBJ1-3; weak D call: TRBD1 (5 bases). V lost 3 bases, J lost 2 bases, and 9 bases lay in between. Germline lookup yields CDR1 SGDLS and CDR2 YYNGEE. The CDR3 contains 14 residues. The CDR3 coding sequence is TGTGCCAGCAGCGATTGGGGGGCTGGAAACACCATATATTTT. Translating it yields CASSDWGAGNTIYF. The full variable domain, its missing parts supplied by reference TRBV9 and TRBJ1-3, is DSGVTQTPKHLITATGQRVTLRCSPRSGDLSVYWYQQSLDQGLQFLIQYYNGEERAKGNILERFSAQQFPDLHSELNLSSLELGDSALYFCASSDWGAGNTIYFGEGSWLTVV.

This clonotype showed up just a few times. J is TRBJ1-2 and V is TRBV5-4; no definite D call. The CDR3 runs to 14 residues. CDR1 and CDR2 (germline): SGHNT, YYREEE (reference sequence). V gave up 7 bases and J gave up 7 bases, with 20 bases separating them. The CDR3 bases are TGTGCCAGCGGAGAATGGACCCACAGCAGTGGCTACACCTTC. This translates into CASGEWTHSSGYTF. Supplemented by reference TRBV5-4 and TRBJ1-2, the full variable domain reads ETGVTQSPTHLIKTRGQQVTLRCSSQSGHNTVSWYQQALGQGPQFIFQYYREEENGRGNFPPRFSGLQFPNYSSELNVNALELDDSALYLCASGEWTHSSGYTFGSGTRLTVV.

This clonotype has a count of ten or more. The rearrangement uses TRBV14 and TRBJ2-3; tentative D call: TRBD2 (5 bases). CDR1 SGHDN and CDR2 FVKESK come from the germline V gene. With 8 bases removed from V and 4 bases from J, the gap between germline ends came to 16 bases. The CDR3 is 14 amino acids. CDR3 amino acids: CASSREVWADTQYF. DNA for the CDR3: TGTGCCAGCTCCCGGGAAGTATGGGCAGATACGCAGTATTTT. The full variable domain, its missing parts supplied by reference TRBV14 and TRBJ2-3, is EAGVTQFPSHSVIEKGQTVTLRCDPISGHDNLYWYRRVMGKEIKFLLHFVKESKQDESGMPNNRFLAERTGGTYSTLKVQPAELEDSGVYFCASSREVWADTQYFGPGTRLTVL.

Details on this clonotype: Mismatch with germline at one junction end may stem from a read error. The chain has TRBV24-1 and TRBJ2-7; 9 nucleotides match TRBD1. The CDR3 runs to 14 residues. Germline CDR1 and CDR2: KGHDR and SFDVKD. CDR3 loop: CATGDSGTGYEQYF. The CDR3 coding sequence is TGTGCCACCGGTGATTCCGGGACAGGGTACGAGCAGTACTTC.

The chain is built from TRBV5-1 and TRBJ2-7, with TRBD2 matching 9 bases. Germline V gene lookup returns CDR1 SGHRS and CDR2 YFSETQ. Germline trimming cut 0 bases from V and 5 bases from J; bases unmatched to any gene: 9. This CDR3 has 16 residues. CDR3 loop: CASSLGGSGSINEQYF. The CDR3 DNA reads TGCGCCAGCAGCTTGGGGGGTAGCGGGAGCATCAACGAGCAGTACTTC.

This clonotype appeared many times. The CDR3 is CASSQSPAGETQYF. CDR3 nucleotides: TGTGCCAGCAGCCAAAGTCCCGCTGGAGAGACCCAGTACTTC. The V and J genes are TRBV3-1 and TRBJ2-5; D is ambiguous. V was pared by 2 bases and J by 4 bases, with 11 bases between. Germline values: CDR1 LGHDT, CDR2 YNNKEL (reference sequence). This CDR3 contains 14 residues.

This clonotype was seen ten or more times. The V and J genes are TRBV5-1 and TRBJ2-3, with D perhaps matching TRBD1 (6 bases). CDR3 length: 15 amino acids. Trimming pared 4 bases from V and 1 base from J, leaving 13 bases between. From germline, CDR1 is SGHRS and CDR2 YFSETQ. CDR3 nucleotide sequence: TGCGCCAGCAGCCCAACAGGGTGGGGCACAGATACGCAGTATTTT. Protein sequence: CASSPTGWGTDTQYF. The full variable domain, with the rest looked up from reference TRBV5-1 and TRBJ2-3, is KAGVTQTPRYLIKTRGQQVTLSCSPISGHRSVSWYQQTPGQGLQFLFEYFSETQRNKGNFPGRFSGRQFSNSRSEMNVSTLELGDSALYLCASSPTGWGTDTQYFGPGTRLTVL.

The genes are TRBV2 and TRBJ1-1; no firm D call. The CDR3 consists of 14 residues. Trimming shortened V by 6 bases and J by 0 bases, and 11 bases separated the two germline ends. Germline V gene sequence: CDR1 SNHLY, CDR2 FYNNEI. The CDR3 spells CASRDDIMNTEAFF. CDR3 in DNA: TGTGCCAGCAGAGACGACATCATGAACACTGAAGCTTTCTTT. The variable domain in full, with the rest retrieved from reference TRBV2 and TRBJ1-1, is EPEVTQTPSHQVTQMGQEVILRCVPISNHLYFYWYRQILGQKVEFLVSFYNNEISEKSEIFDDQFSVERPDGSNFTLKIRSTKLEDSAMYFCASRDDIMNTEAFFGQGTRLTVV.

This clonotype was observed many times. This sequence joins TRBV19 and TRBJ2-7; no clear D. The germline V gene has CDR1 LNHDA and CDR2 SQIVND (reference sequence). This CDR3 region has 13 residues. V gave up 3 bases and J gave up 2 bases, with 8 bases separating them. The CDR3 spells CASSINSAYEQYF. The CDR3 region has the DNA TGTGCCAGTAGTATCAACTCCGCCTACGAGCAGTACTTC.

The J gene is TRBJ2-7, the V gene TRBV20-1, with TRBD2 matching over 9 bases. The V and J ends lost 5 bases and 4 bases, in that order; junction bases with no gene match: 9. The CDR3 is 14 amino acids. Germline CDR1 DFQATT, CDR2 SNEGSKA (reference sequence). CDR3 nucleotide sequence: TGCAGTGCTGCGATGGCGGGAGGGCCTTACGAGCAGTACTTC. This translates into CSAAMAGGPYEQYF.

The rearrangement links TRBV29-1 to TRBJ2-7, with D possibly being TRBD1 or TRBD2 (5 bases each). The germline gives CDR1 SQVTM, CDR2 ANQGSEA. V was cut by 3 bases and J by 0 bases, with 12 bases left in between. The CDR3 consists of 14 residues. CDR3 sequence (DNA): TGCAGCGTTGATGCCGGGACGAGCTCCTACGAGCAGTACTTC. Its translation is CSVDAGTSSYEQYF.

This clonotype was seen many times. This chain joins TRBV2 and TRBJ1-2; TRBD1 might be the D (5 bases). V lost 1 base, J lost 4 bases, and 10 bases lay in between. The CDR3 is 14 residues long. Germline loops: CDR1 SNHLY, CDR2 FYNNEI. The CDR3 DNA sequence: TGTGCCAGCAGTGAAGTAGGAGGGACCTATGGCTACACCTTC. Translating gives CASSEVGGTYGYTF.

This clonotype was counted ten times or more. The DNA of the CDR3 is TGTGCTAGTGGTTTGGACCCCCAGGGGGGAACATATGGCTACACCTTC. The encoded protein is CASGLDPQGGTYGYTF. This chain connects TRBV12-5 to TRBJ1-2; 7 nucleotides line up with TRBD1. This CDR3 has 16 amino acids. V shed 1 base, J shed 5 bases, and the junction held 10 bases outside the gene matches. Per germline, CDR1 LGHNT and CDR2 FRNRAP.

This clonotype was observed at least ten times. V gene TRBV7-2 combines with J gene TRBJ1-2; D is undetermined. Trimming removed 8 bases at V and 2 bases at J, with 3 bases between. Germline V gene lookup returns CDR1 SGHTA and CDR2 FQGNSA. The CDR3 loop spans 10 amino acids. Here the CDR3 DNA reads TGTGCCAGCGGAAACTATGGCTACACCTTC. This gives the protein CASGNYGYTF.

This clonotype was recorded at least ten times. The chain joins TRBV7-9 to TRBJ2-7, with D tentatively TRBD1 or TRBD2 (5 bases each). Germline values: CDR1 SEHNR, CDR2 FQNEAQ (reference sequence). The CDR3 consists of 12 residues. V lost 5 bases and J lost 6, with 11 bases in between. CDR3 in amino acids: CASSRDVAEQYF. For the CDR3, the DNA is TGTGCCAGCAGCCGGGACGTCGCCGAGCAGTACTTC.

This chain connects TRBV28 to TRBJ1-1, with TRBD1 identical over 7 bases. The germline V gene encodes CDR1 MDHEN and CDR2 SYDVKM. The CDR3 loop spans 12 amino acids. Trimming removed 9 bases from V and 5 bases from J; junction bases left unmatched: 6. The CDR3 region is CASNPGGTEAFF. For the CDR3, the DNA is TGTGCCAGTAATCCAGGGGGAACTGAAGCTTTCTTT.

This clonotype was detected many times. The chain has TRBV7-9 and TRBJ2-3, with 7 positions matching TRBD2. The CDR3 length is 16 residues. The V gene end was trimmed by 7 bases and the J gene end by 0 bases; junction bases not matched to a gene: 10. Germline CDR1 reads SEHNR; CDR2 reads FQNEAQ (reference sequence). The CDR3 loop reads CASKPRSGRSTDTQYF. The CDR3 region has the DNA TGTGCCAGCAAACCCCGATCCGGGAGGAGCACAGATACGCAGTATTTT.

The chain recombines TRBV20-1 with TRBJ1-6, with 7 bases that match TRBD1. Germline CDR1 DFQATT, CDR2 SNEGSKA (reference sequence). There are 13 residues in the CDR3. J lost 7 bases, V lost 5 bases, and 5 bases had no gene match. The CDR3 region has the DNA TGCAGTGCTTTGGGACAGCGAAATTCACCCCTCCACTTT. Translated: CSALGQRNSPLHF.

This chain uses TRBV7-9 with TRBJ1-2, with unresolved D. CDR1 and CDR2 (germline): SEHNR, FQNEAQ (reference sequence). CDR3 length equals 16 residues. V gave up 1 base and J gave up 4 bases, with 16 bases separating them. In DNA, the CDR3 is TGTGCCAGCAGCTTAGGTCCCAGGTTAGAAGGCTATGGCTACACCTTC. Translated, it gives CASSLGPRLEGYGYTF.

The chain is built from TRBV29-1 and TRBJ2-1; 9 bases are shared with TRBD2. CDR3 length: 13 residues. CDR1 is SQVTM and CDR2 is ANQGSEA in the germline V gene. The junction had 4 bases not matched to a gene; V was cut back by 2 bases and J by 8 bases. For the CDR3, the DNA is TGCAGCGTTGAACTAGCGGGGACGTATGAGCAGTTCTTC. It codes for CSVELAGTYEQFF.

At least ten counts were recorded for this clonotype. This chain uses TRBV7-2 with TRBJ2-7; no clear D gene. Trimming pared 3 bases from V and 0 bases from J, leaving 15 bases between. Germline V lookup: CDR1 SGHTA, CDR2 FQGNSA. This CDR3 region has 16 residues. The CDR3 DNA reads as TGTGCCAGCAGCTTGGCTTCGGTGCGGAACTCCTACGAGCAGTACTTC. Translated: CASSLASVRNSYEQYF.

This clonotype was counted ten times or more. V and J are TRBV5-1 and TRBJ2-2; 8 positions match TRBD2. Germline loops: CDR1 SGHRS, CDR2 YFSETQ. The CDR3 is made up of 15 amino acids. The junction had 5 bases not matched to a gene; V was cut back by 3 bases and J by 4 bases. This CDR3 is CASSSPGTSTGELFF. In DNA, the CDR3 is TGCGCCAGCAGCTCTCCCGGGACTAGCACCGGGGAGCTGTTTTTT.

This clonotype was counted ten times or more. The V call is TRBV10-3, the J call TRBJ1-4; D is unclear. The germline V and J ends were trimmed by 0 bases and 1 base, with 6 bases remaining between them. Per germline, CDR1 ENHRY and CDR2 SYGVKD. The CDR3 sequence is 15 residues long. The CDR3 DNA is TGTGCCATCAGTGAGTCGCCCAGAACTAATGAAAAACTGTTTTTT. It encodes CAISESPRTNEKLFF.

V gene TRBV2 combines with J gene TRBJ1-1, with D tentatively TRBD1 (5 bases). CDR3 size: 13 residues. Germline lookup yields CDR1 SNHLY and CDR2 FYNNEI. Trimming removed 1 base at V and 8 bases at J, with 11 bases between. CDR3 DNA sequence: TGTGCCAGCAGTGAAGAACAGGAGGGGGAAGCTTTCTTT. Translating gives CASSEEQEGEAFF. The full variable domain, its missing parts supplied by reference TRBV2 and TRBJ1-1, is EPEVTQTPSHQVTQMGQEVILRCVPISNHLYFYWYRQILGQKVEFLVSFYNNEISEKSEIFDDQFSVERPDGSNFTLKIRSTKLEDSAMYFCASSEEQEGEAFFGQGTRLTVV.

This clonotype has a handful of counts. The chain uses TRBV18 and TRBJ1-2; D unclear. The CDR3 is made up of 13 amino acids. Per germline, CDR1 KGHSH and CDR2 LQKENI. Trimming left V 4 bases short and J 3 bases short, with 9 bases between. The CDR3 sequence: CASSQQGDYGYTF. The CDR3, as DNA: TGTGCCAGCTCACAACAAGGAGACTATGGCTACACCTTC.

Many counts were recorded for this clonotype. This rearrangement joins TRBV29-1 to TRBJ2-3; D not resolved. This CDR3 has 14 amino acids. From germline, CDR1 is SQVTM and CDR2 ANQGSEA. Trimming took 0 bases from V and 0 from J, leaving 7 bases between them. For the CDR3, the DNA is TGCAGCGTTGAAGATCGCGGAAGCACAGATACGCAGTATTTT. Translating gives CSVEDRGSTDTQYF.

This clonotype was observed many times. The DNA of the CDR3 is TGTGCCAGCAGCCAAGAGCGGTTAACTAATGAAAAACTGTTTTTT. Translated: CASSQERLTNEKLFF. The chain employs TRBV3-1 and TRBJ1-4; D is unclear. The CDR3 extends over 15 amino acids. V gave up 0 bases and J gave up 1 base, with 6 bases separating them. CDR1 and CDR2 from the germline V gene are LGHDT and YNNKEL (reference sequence).